This TCR beta chain stems from a study of breast tumors, draining lymph nodes, adjacent tissues. Study observations and caveats: That most tumor T cells come from lymph nodes remained unproven. Tumor TCR diversity was below lymph nodes but above nontumor tissue. Most tumor T cells seemingly derive from lymph node, then expand in tumor. Luminal-like breast cancer showed significantly greater tumor-nontumor repertoire similarity than basal-like breast cancer did.

There are 13 residues in the CDR3. Germline V gives CDR1 DFQATT, CDR2 SNEGSKA (reference sequence). V lost 6 bases to trimming and J lost 2 bases, with 11 bases between them. This clonotype was detected ten times or more. Antigen unknown. MiXCR was run by TCRdb on the multiplex PCR reads, yielding one entry per CDR3 protein. Among about 35,000 distinct CDR3 sequences listed, just over 35% were seen once. The material sequenced was breast tumor tissue. The receptor's source is a female donor with breast cancer. Some clones in this sample may be carry-over from other donors' samples. This chain uses TRBV20-1 with TRBJ2-1; D is unresolved. The CDR3 spells CSAPCPPYNEQFF. Written as DNA, the CDR3 is TGCAGTGCCCCTTGTCCCCCCTACAATGAGCAGTTCTTC.